This TCR beta chain was identified during a study of PD-1 blockade in mismatch repair-deficient tumors. About the study: Patients had around twelve mismatch repair-deficient cancer types, all previously treated and progressing.

Study-level results: Tumor-resident clones, often absent from pretreatment blood, expanded after pembrolizumab and then contracted.

Clones were sequenced by immunoSEQ multiplex PCR, and TCRdb holds only the in-frame ones, with some missing. The repertoire holds 40,000 or so clones, with about 85% as singletons. A word on this clone: Its target is not known.

This CDR3 is 14 amino acids long. CDR1 GTSNPN and CDR2 SVGIG come from the germline V gene (reference sequence). The germline V and J ends were trimmed by 4 bases and 4 bases, with 16 bases remaining between them. Mismatch repair deficiency was confirmed in all patients, by PCR or immunohistochemistry. TCRs were sequenced from a few patients responding to pembrolizumab. The chain couples TRBV30 to TRBJ1-2; D is ambiguous. Sequences were derived from peripheral blood, sampled 4 weeks after starting pembrolizumab. This TCR derives from an adult with mismatch repair-deficient cancer. Here the CDR3 reads CAWMEVSPIYGYTF. CDR3 nucleotide sequence: TGTGCCTGGATGGAGGTCTCGCCCATCTATGGCTACACCTTC.